These 13 T cell receptor beta chains were sequenced from one sample in a study of T cells after yellow fever vaccination. TCRdb re-called the 5' RACE reads with MiXCR, one entry per CDR3 protein. The sample contains hundreds of thousands of distinct CDR3 sequences, about 4% of which appear only once. The source was PBMCs, collected 5 days after the yellow fever booster vaccination. Receptors were obtained from a man between 18 and 35 years old who received the YFV17D yellow fever vaccine.

This clonotype was detected many times. The V call is TRBV3-1, the J call TRBJ2-1; D gene unclear. CDR1 and CDR2 (germline): LGHDT, YNNKEL (reference sequence). The CDR3 is made up of 15 amino acids. V was pared by 4 bases and J by 2 bases, with 12 bases between. The CDR3: CASSLGDRTYNEQFF. CDR3 coding DNA: TGTGCCAGCAGCCTAGGCGACCGGACCTACAATGAGCAGTTCTTC.

This chain uses TRBV7-3 with TRBJ1-1; 8 nucleotides match TRBD1. Germline CDR1 is SGHTA and CDR2 is FQGTGA. The J segment lost 4 bases and the V segment lost 5 bases, leaving 15 bases of the junction unmatched. The length of the CDR3 is 17 residues. The CDR3 coding sequence is TGTGCCAGCAGCCCACCGACAGGGGCCGCCTTTGGCACTGAAGCTTTCTTT. Protein: CASSPPTGAAFGTEAFF.

This clonotype showed up just a few times. The V and J genes are TRBV10-3 and TRBJ2-7, with 8 bases lining up with TRBD1. The CDR3 contains 16 residues. The germline gives CDR1 ENHRY, CDR2 SYGVKD. With V trimmed by 6 bases and J by 4 bases, 14 bases remained unmatched. CDR3: CAISSQDRAPTYEQYF. The CDR3 bases are TGTGCCATCAGCAGCCAGGACAGGGCACCAACTTACGAGCAGTACTTC.

This chain joins TRBV10-3 and TRBJ1-1; no firm D call. The CDR3 runs 13 residues. Germline CDR1 and CDR2: ENHRY and SYGVKD. The ends were cut back, 7 bases at V and 8 bases at J, with 17 bases in the middle. The CDR3 DNA sequence: TGTGCCATCACTTCGGACGGGAGTGTCGAAGCTTTCTTT. Translated, it gives CAITSDGSVEAFF.

This clonotype was found many times. The CDR3 loop is CSVEKAGDEQFF. CDR3 DNA sequence: TGCAGCGTTGAAAAGGCAGGCGATGAGCAGTTCTTC. The V gene is TRBV29-1, the J gene TRBJ2-1; D is undetermined. The CDR3 extends over 12 amino acids. Germline V gene sequence: CDR1 SQVTM, CDR2 ANQGSEA. V was pared by 2 bases and J by 8 bases, with 10 bases between.

The rearrangement uses TRBV6-5 and TRBJ2-6; 9 positions match TRBD1. The germline V gene has CDR1 MNHEY and CDR2 SVGAGI. Germline trimming cut 9 bases from V and 0 bases from J; bases unmatched to any gene: 3. The CDR3 extends over 15 amino acids. The CDR3 loop reads CASTGGVSGANVLTF. CDR3 nucleotides: TGTGCCAGTACAGGGGGCGTCTCTGGGGCCAACGTCCTGACTTTC.

This clonotype was observed many times. V gene TRBV12-3 or TRBV12-4 combines with J gene TRBJ2-7; D is perhaps TRBD2 (7 bases). V was trimmed by 3 bases and J by 4 bases, leaving 16 bases between them. The length of the CDR3 is 15 residues. The CDR3, as DNA: TGTGCCAGCAGTTTCTTACGGGGGGCCCTATACGAGCAGTACTTC. Protein product: CASSFLRGALYEQYF.

There are a few counts of this clonotype. V gene TRBV6-5 combines with J gene TRBJ1-2, with a weak D call TRBD1 (6 bases). Per germline, CDR1 MNHEY and CDR2 SVGAGI. The V and J ends lost 0 bases and 4 bases respectively, with 24 bases between them. There are 19 residues in the CDR3. Here the CDR3 DNA reads TGTGCCAGCAGTTACTCACCTAAGGCAGAATACAGGGATGGCTATGGCTACACCTTC. It yields the protein CASSYSPKAEYRDGYGYTF.

This clonotype has only a few counts. V and J are TRBV7-2 and TRBJ2-1, with TRBD2 identical over 10 bases. Germline CDR1 is SGHTA and CDR2 is FQGNSA. Trimming cost V 2 bases and J 12 bases; bases outside gene matches: 10. CDR3 length: 15 amino acids. This CDR3 is CASSLWKAGGLPQFF. CDR3 nucleotide sequence: TGTGCCAGCAGCTTATGGAAAGCGGGGGGGCTTCCGCAGTTCTTC. The whole variable domain, remainder taken from reference TRBV7-2 and TRBJ2-1, is GAGVSQSPSNKVTEKGKDVELRCDPISGHTALYWYRQSLGQGLEFLIYFQGNSAPDKSGLPSDRFSAERTGGSVSTLTIQRTQQEDSAVYLCASSLWKAGGLPQFFGPGTRLTVL.

This clonotype was picked up a small number of times. Here the CDR3 reads CASSFDREWDGYTF. CDR3 sequence (DNA): TGTGCCAGCAGTTTTGATAGGGAATGGGATGGCTACACCTTC. This chain joins TRBV12-3 or TRBV12-4 and TRBJ1-2, with D uncertain. Trimming pared 3 bases from V and 6 bases from J, leaving 14 bases between. CDR3 size: 14 residues.

The rearrangement uses TRBV18 and TRBJ1-2, with 11 bases fitting TRBD1. Trimming at V came to 0 bases and at J to 4 bases, leaving 7 bases not matched to a gene. The germline V gene has CDR1 KGHSH and CDR2 LQKENI. The CDR3 extends over 17 amino acids. CDR3 sequence reads: CASSPPNWTGGPYGYTF. The CDR3 DNA reads TGTGCCAGCTCACCACCCAATTGGACAGGGGGCCCCTATGGCTACACCTTC.

This clonotype was counted a few times. This sequence may be a read error, since a much larger clone differs from it by one base. The chain couples TRBV6-1 to TRBJ1-2; 7 bases map to TRBD1. V lost 4 bases to trimming and J lost 3 bases; unmatched junction nucleotides: 2. The CDR3 contains 13 residues. Germline CDR1 is MNHNS and CDR2 is SASEGT. The CDR3 sequence: CASSATGYYGYTF. The CDR3 DNA follows: TGTGCCAGCAGTGCGACAGGGTACTATGGCTACACCTTC.

This clonotype was detected a few times. The V call is TRBV5-1, the J call TRBJ2-3; a possible D gene is TRBD1 (6 bases). The CDR3 loop spans 14 amino acids. Germline values: CDR1 SGHRS, CDR2 YFSETQ. Trimming stripped 4 bases from V and 6 bases from J, with 15 bases between. CDR3: CASSPDSHRDTQYF. The CDR3 DNA follows: TGCGCCAGCAGCCCGGACAGTCACCGGGATACGCAGTATTTT. The full variable domain, its missing parts supplied by reference TRBV5-1 and TRBJ2-3, is KAGVTQTPRYLIKTRGQQVTLSCSPISGHRSVSWYQQTPGQGLQFLFEYFSETQRNKGNFPGRFSGRQFSNSRSEMNVSTLELGDSALYLCASSPDSHRDTQYFGPGTRLTVL.